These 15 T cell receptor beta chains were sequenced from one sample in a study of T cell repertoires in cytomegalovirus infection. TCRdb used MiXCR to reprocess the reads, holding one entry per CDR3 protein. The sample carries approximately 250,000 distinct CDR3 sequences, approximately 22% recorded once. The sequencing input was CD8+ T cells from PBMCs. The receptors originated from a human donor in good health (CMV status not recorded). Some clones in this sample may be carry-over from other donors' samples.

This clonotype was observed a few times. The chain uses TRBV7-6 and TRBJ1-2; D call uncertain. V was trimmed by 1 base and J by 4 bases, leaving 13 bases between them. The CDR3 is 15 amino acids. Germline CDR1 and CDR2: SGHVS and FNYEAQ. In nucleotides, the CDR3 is TGTGCCAGCAGCTTAGAGAGCGCCGGCCTCTATGGCTACACCTTC. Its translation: CASSLESAGLYGYTF.

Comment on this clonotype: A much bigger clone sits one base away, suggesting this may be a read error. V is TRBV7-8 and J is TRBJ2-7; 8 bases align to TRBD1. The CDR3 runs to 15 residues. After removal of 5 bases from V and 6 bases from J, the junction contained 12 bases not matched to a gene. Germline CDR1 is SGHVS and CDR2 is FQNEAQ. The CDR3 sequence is CASSVPETGVGEQYF. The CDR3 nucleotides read TGTGCCAGCAGCGTCCCCGAGACAGGGGTAGGCGAGCAGTACTTC.

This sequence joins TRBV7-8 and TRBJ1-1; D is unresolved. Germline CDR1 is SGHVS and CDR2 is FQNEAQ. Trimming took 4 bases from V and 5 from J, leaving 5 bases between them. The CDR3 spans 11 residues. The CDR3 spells CASSSLTEAFF. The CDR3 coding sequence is TGTGCCAGCAGCTCCCTAACTGAAGCTTTCTTT. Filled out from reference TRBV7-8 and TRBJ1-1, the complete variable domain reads GAGVSQSPRYKVAKRGQDVALRCDPISGHVSLFWYQQALGQGPEFLTYFQNEAQLDKSGLPSDRFFAERPEGSVSTLKIQRTQQEDSAVYLCASSSLTEAFFGQGTRLTVV.

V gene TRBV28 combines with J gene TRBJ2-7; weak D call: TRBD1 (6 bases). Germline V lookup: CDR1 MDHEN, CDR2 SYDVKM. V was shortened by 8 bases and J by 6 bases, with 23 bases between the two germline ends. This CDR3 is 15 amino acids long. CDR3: CASATGTGSFGEQYF. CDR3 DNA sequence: TGTGCCAGCGCCACCGGAACAGGGAGTTTTGGCGAGCAGTACTTC.

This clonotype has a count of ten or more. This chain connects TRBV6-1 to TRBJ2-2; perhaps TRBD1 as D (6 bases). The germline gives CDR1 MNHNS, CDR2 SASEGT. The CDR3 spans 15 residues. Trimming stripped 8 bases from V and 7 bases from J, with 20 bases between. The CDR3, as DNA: TGTGCCAGCGGGCTCTTGGCAGGGGATCTCGGGGAGCTGTTTTTT. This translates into CASGLLAGDLGELFF.

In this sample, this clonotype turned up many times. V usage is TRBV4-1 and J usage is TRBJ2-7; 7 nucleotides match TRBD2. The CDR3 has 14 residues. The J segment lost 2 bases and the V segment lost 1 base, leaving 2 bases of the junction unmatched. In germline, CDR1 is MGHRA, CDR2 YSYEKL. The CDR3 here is CASSQVGGTYEQYF. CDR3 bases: TGCGCCAGCAGCCAAGTCGGGGGGACCTACGAGCAGTACTTC.

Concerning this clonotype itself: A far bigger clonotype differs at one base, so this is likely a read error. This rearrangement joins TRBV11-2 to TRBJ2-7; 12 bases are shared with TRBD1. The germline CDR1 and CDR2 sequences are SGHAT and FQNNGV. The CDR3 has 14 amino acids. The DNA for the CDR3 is TGTGCCAGCAGCCCGGGACAGGGGGCTTACGTGCAGTACTTC. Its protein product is CASSPGQGAYVQYF.

The DNA of the CDR3 is TGTGCCAGCAGCGGGGGGACAGGGGGCCAGGAGACCCAGTACTTC. Protein product: CASSGGTGGQETQYF. The chain links TRBV9 to TRBJ2-5, with 12 bases identical to TRBD1. The germline gives CDR1 SGDLS, CDR2 YYNGEE. This CDR3 contains 15 residues. V gave up 3 bases and J gave up 5 bases; unmatched junction bases: 5.

This CDR3 is CATPFGQGSGYTF. In nucleotides, the CDR3 is TGTGCCACCCCTTTCGGTCAGGGCAGCGGCTACACCTTC. V is TRBV2 and J is TRBJ1-2; a weak D match, TRBD1 (5 bases). The germline gives CDR1 SNHLY, CDR2 FYNNEI. The CDR3 extends over 13 amino acids. Deletions cut 10 bases from V and 8 bases from J, with 20 bases between.

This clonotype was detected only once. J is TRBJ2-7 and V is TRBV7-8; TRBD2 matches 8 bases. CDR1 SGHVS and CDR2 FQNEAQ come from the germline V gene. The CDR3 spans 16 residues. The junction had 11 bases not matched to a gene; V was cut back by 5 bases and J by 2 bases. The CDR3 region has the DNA TGTGCCAGCAGCCCGGGACTAGTGGGGGGGCCCTACGAGCAGTACTTC. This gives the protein CASSPGLVGGPYEQYF.

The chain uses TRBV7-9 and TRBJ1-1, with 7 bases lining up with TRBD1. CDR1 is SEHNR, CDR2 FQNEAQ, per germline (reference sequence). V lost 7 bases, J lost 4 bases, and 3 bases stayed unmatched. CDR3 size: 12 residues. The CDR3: CASISGGTEAFF. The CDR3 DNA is TGTGCCAGCATCTCAGGGGGCACTGAAGCTTTCTTT.

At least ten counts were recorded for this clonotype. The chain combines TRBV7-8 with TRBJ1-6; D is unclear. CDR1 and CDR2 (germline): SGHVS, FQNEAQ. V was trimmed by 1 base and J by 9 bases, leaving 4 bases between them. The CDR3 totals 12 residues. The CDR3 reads CASSLDGSPLHF. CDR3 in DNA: TGTGCCAGCAGCTTAGACGGTTCACCCCTCCACTTT. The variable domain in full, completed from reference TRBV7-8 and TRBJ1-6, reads GAGVSQSPRYKVAKRGQDVALRCDPISGHVSLFWYQQALGQGPEFLTYFQNEAQLDKSGLPSDRFFAERPEGSVSTLKIQRTQQEDSAVYLCASSLDGSPLHFGNGTRLTVT.

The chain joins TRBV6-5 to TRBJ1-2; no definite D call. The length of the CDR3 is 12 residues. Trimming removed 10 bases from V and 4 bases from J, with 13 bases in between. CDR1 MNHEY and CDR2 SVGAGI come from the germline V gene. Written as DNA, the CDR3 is TGTGCCACCGAGAGTATAGGCTATGGCTACACCTTC. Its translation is CATESIGYGYTF.

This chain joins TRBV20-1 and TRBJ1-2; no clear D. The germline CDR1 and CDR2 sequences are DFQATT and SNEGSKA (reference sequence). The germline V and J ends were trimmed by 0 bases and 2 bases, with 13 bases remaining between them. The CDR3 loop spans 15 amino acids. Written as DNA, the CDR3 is TGCAGTGCTAGAGATGGGGAGGGAGGAAACTATGGCTACACCTTC. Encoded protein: CSARDGEGGNYGYTF.

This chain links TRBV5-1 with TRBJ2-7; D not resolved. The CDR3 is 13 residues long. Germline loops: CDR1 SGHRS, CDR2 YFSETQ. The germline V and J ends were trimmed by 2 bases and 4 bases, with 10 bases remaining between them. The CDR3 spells CASSLGRQYEQYF. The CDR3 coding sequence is TGCGCCAGCAGCTTAGGTCGTCAATACGAGCAGTACTTC.